One sample yielded the 4 T cell receptor beta chains listed below, sequenced in a study of read filtering for tumor transcriptome and immune sequencing. This library used roughly 0.4 ug RNA and molecular barcoded adaptors spanning alpha/delta and beta/gamma chains. TCRdb processed the reads anew with MiXCR; each CDR3 protein has one entry. Seen here are 130,000 or so distinct CDR3 sequences, about 12% observed once, and the top ten hold around 8.2%. Sequencing input: a population of CD138-negative cells sorted from bone marrow. These receptors were collected from a donor aged 40 or over with multiple myeloma.

In its sample, this clonotype was seen many times. V gene TRBV19 combines with J gene TRBJ1-2; D uncertain. Germline CDR1 reads LNHDA; CDR2 reads SQIVND (reference sequence). V was pared by 0 bases and J by 1 base, with 12 bases between. This CDR3 is 16 amino acids long. CDR3 bases: TGTGCCAGTAGTATAGATCCAACCGGGAGTAACTATGGCTACACCTTC. This sequence encodes CASSIDPTGSNYGYTF.

This clonotype was observed many times. V and J are TRBV20-1 and TRBJ2-7; D remains unclear. The CDR3 length is 14 residues. Germline values: CDR1 DFQATT, CDR2 SNEGSKA (reference sequence). V was clipped by 1 base and J by 0 bases, with 10 bases between them. As DNA, the CDR3 is TGCAGTGCTAGAGGGCCTCAGAGCTCCTACGAGCAGTACTTC. It specifies CSARGPQSSYEQYF.

This clonotype has ten or more counts. Written as DNA, the CDR3 is TGTGCCAGCAGCAGTTACCTAGCGGGAGGGGTGGATGAGCAGTTCTTC. Translation gives CASSSYLAGGVDEQFF. The chain couples TRBV7-9 to TRBJ2-1, with TRBD2 identical over 12 bases. The CDR3 spans 16 residues. Germline V gives CDR1 SEHNR, CDR2 FQNEAQ (reference sequence). The V segment lost 5 bases and the J segment 8 bases; nucleotides outside the gene matches: 10.

In this sample, this clonotype turned up many times. The V and J genes are TRBV25-1 and TRBJ2-6; 7 bases fit TRBD1. CDR1 is MGHDK and CDR2 is SYGVNS in the germline V gene. J gave up 2 bases and V 4 bases, and 8 bases lay outside the gene matches. The CDR3 contains 17 residues. This CDR3 is CASSGGRGGAGANVLTF. The CDR3 DNA sequence: TGTGCCAGCAGTGGGGGACGAGGGGGCGCTGGGGCCAACGTCCTGACTTTC.